The 15 T cell receptor beta chains given below trace back to one sample, sequenced in a study of blood T cell repertoires in COVID-19. The data were produced by immunoSEQ multiplex PCR, yet TCRdb's version contains in-frame clones alone and is incomplete. This table holds about 320,000 clones, roughly 85% found once. The sequenced material came from peripheral blood. These receptors were collected from a human donor in a cohort sampled during active COVID-19.

The chain recombines TRBV19 with TRBJ2-3, with a weak D call TRBD1 (6 bases). The CDR3 totals 14 residues. The V end lost 1 base, the J end lost 2 bases, and 7 bases lay between the germline ends. CDR1 and CDR2 (germline): LNHDA, SQIVND (reference sequence). In DNA, the CDR3 is TGTGCCAGTAGTATAGGACAGGTCACAGATACGCAGTATTTT. Translation gives CASSIGQVTDTQYF.

V is TRBV4-1 and J is TRBJ2-2, with 12 bases identical to TRBD2. V lost 3 bases to trimming and J lost 6 bases; unmatched junction nucleotides: 5. This CDR3 is built from 16 residues. Germline CDR1 MGHRA, CDR2 YSYEKL. The CDR3 here is CASSQRLAGVAGELFF. The CDR3 DNA follows: TGCGCCAGCAGCCAGAGACTAGCGGGGGTCGCCGGGGAGCTGTTTTTT.

The genes are TRBV6-5 and TRBJ1-1; unclear D gene. V was cut by 6 bases and J by 5 bases, with 10 bases left in between. The CDR3 runs 12 residues. In germline, CDR1 is MNHEY, CDR2 SVGAGI. This CDR3 reads CASSPGWTEAFF. The DNA for the CDR3 is TGTGCCAGCAGCCCCGGTTGGACTGAAGCTTTCTTT.

This clone was seen a single time. The chain carries TRBV12-3 or TRBV12-4 and TRBJ2-5; D is undetermined. V gave up 5 bases and J gave up 7 bases, with 14 bases separating them. The CDR3 is 13 amino acids. The CDR3 DNA reads TGTGCCAGCAGTCTCGTTCCCCCGGGGACCCAGTACTTC. This sequence encodes CASSLVPPGTQYF.

This clone was recorded at least ten times. The chain has TRBV14 and TRBJ2-7; a possible D gene is TRBD1 (5 bases). Germline V CDR1 and CDR2: SGHDN, FVKESK. This CDR3 has 17 residues. V lost 2 bases to trimming and J lost 1 base, with 18 bases between them. CDR3 loop: CASSQLGFGDSSYEQYF. CDR3 coding DNA: TGTGCCAGCAGCCAACTAGGTTTCGGCGACAGTTCCTACGAGCAGTACTTC.

The V call is TRBV7-8, the J call TRBJ1-6, with 7 bases that match TRBD1. CDR3 length: 16 amino acids. Germline trimming cut 5 bases from V and 0 bases from J; bases unmatched to any gene: 4. The germline V gene encodes CDR1 SGHVS and CDR2 FQNEAQ. CDR3 protein: CASSAGQSSYNSPLHF. CDR3 DNA sequence: TGTGCCAGCAGCGCGGGACAGAGCTCCTATAATTCACCCCTCCACTTT.

The rearrangement links TRBV7-8 to TRBJ1-1; D ambiguous. Between the trimmed V and J ends, which lost 4 bases and 0 bases, there was a span of 15 bases. The germline V gene has CDR1 SGHVS and CDR2 FQNEAQ. This CDR3 has 16 residues. The CDR3 reads CASSSLQQSLNTEAFF. The CDR3 bases are TGTGCCAGCAGCTCCCTTCAACAGAGCTTGAACACTGAAGCTTTCTTT.

The J gene is TRBJ2-2, the V gene TRBV2; a possible D gene is TRBD1 (7 bases). CDR1 is SNHLY, CDR2 FYNNEI, per germline. V lost 10 bases and J 5 bases, leaving 26 bases between the germline ends. The CDR3 loop spans 17 amino acids. CDR3 protein: CATGTDRVKGWTGELFF. The CDR3 DNA sequence: TGTGCCACCGGGACTGACAGGGTGAAAGGGTGGACCGGGGAGCTGTTTTTT.

This clone was detected once. A read error is possible here, since a much larger clone lies one base away. The chain links TRBV3-1 (or the pseudogene TRBV3-2) to TRBJ1-6; 9 bases match TRBD1. V shed 0 bases, J shed 7 bases, and the junction held 1 base outside the gene matches. The CDR3 is made up of 15 amino acids. CDR1 and CDR2 (germline): LGHDT, YNNKEL (reference sequence). The CDR3 here is CASSQDTGGNSPLHF. In DNA, the CDR3 is TGTGCCAGCAGCCAAGACACAGGGGGCAATTCACCCCTCCACTTT.

The V gene is TRBV7-2, the J gene TRBJ1-3; a possible D gene is TRBD1 (5 bases). This CDR3 is built from 17 residues. Germline V gene data show CDR1 as SGHTA and CDR2 as FQGNSA. V gave up 2 bases and J gave up 0 bases, with 14 bases separating them. The CDR3, as DNA: TGTGCCAGCAGCTTATTAGGCAGGGCAGCCTCTGGAAACACCATATATTTT. It encodes CASSLLGRAASGNTIYF.

V gene TRBV27 combines with J gene TRBJ1-5; D is uncertain. Germline V gene data show CDR1 as MNHEY and CDR2 as SMNVEV (reference sequence). The CDR3 spans 14 residues. The V gene lost 3 bases and the J gene lost 7 bases, with 13 bases spanning the gap. In nucleotides, the CDR3 is TGTGCCAGCAGTTTCTTTTGGGGAGAGCAGCCCCAGCATTTT. Residues: CASSFFWGEQPQHF.

CDR3 region: CASSPPAGETYGYTF. The CDR3 bases are TGTGCCAGCTCACCACCCGCGGGGGAGACCTATGGCTACACCTTC. V gene TRBV18 combines with J gene TRBJ1-2, with TRBD1 as a possible D gene (5 bases). This CDR3 comprises 15 residues. V was shortened by 0 bases and J by 4 bases, with 12 bases between the two germline ends. CDR1 and CDR2 from the germline V gene are KGHSH and LQKENI.

This clone came up once. For the CDR3, the DNA is TGTGCCAGCAGCCGCGACAGGGGGCTAACAGATACGCAGTATTTT. It translates to CASSRDRGLTDTQYF. The chain uses TRBV5-6 and TRBJ2-3; TRBD1 agrees at 10 bases. With V trimmed by 4 bases and J by 3 bases, 5 bases remained unmatched. The CDR3 consists of 15 residues. The germline gives CDR1 SGHDT, CDR2 YYEEEE. The whole variable domain, remainder taken from reference TRBV5-6 and TRBJ2-3, is DAGVTQSPTHLIKTRGQQVTLRCSPKSGHDTVSWYQQALGQGPQFIFQYYEEEERQRGNFPDRFSGHQFPNYSSELNVNALLLGDSALYLCASSRDRGLTDTQYFGPGTRLTVL.

The gene calls are TRBV18 and TRBJ1-1, with D possibly matching TRBD1 (6 bases). Trimming took 5 bases from V and 1 from J, leaving 20 bases between them. The CDR3 is 17 residues long. Germline CDR1 and CDR2: KGHSH and LQKENI. The CDR3 DNA is TGTGCCAGCTCATTAAACGCGAGGACAGTGTCGAACACTGAAGCTTTCTTT. Translating gives CASSLNARTVSNTEAFF.

The chain is built from TRBV2 and TRBJ2-5, with 7 bases aligning to TRBD1. The CDR3 totals 12 residues. Trimming took 7 bases from V and 4 from J; bases not matched to a gene: 3. Germline loops: CDR1 SNHLY, CDR2 FYNNEI. CDR3 nucleotide sequence: TGTGCCAGCACGGACAGGACAGAGACCCAGTACTTC. Residues: CASTDRTETQYF.